This TCR beta chain was documented in a study of blood T cells in healthy people across ages. Sample-barcoded 5' priming and a J-beta primer mix drove a second PCR of about 6 to 12 cycles. MiXCR, run by TCRdb on the 5' RACE reads, gives a single entry per CDR3 protein. The table records roughly 1,000,000 distinct CDR3 sequences, about 23% of them present only once. These data also formed part of another study, on T cells of mothers and their children.

This sequence was found in a girl aged 2 to 9 in good health. Sample: blood.

The CDR3, as DNA: TGCAGCGTTGTTCAGGGGCTTTCGAACACTGAAGCTTTCTTT. Its protein product is CSVVQGLSNTEAFF. The J gene is TRBJ1-1, the V gene TRBV29-1, with a possible D match to TRBD1 (6 bases). Looked up from germline, CDR1 is SQVTM and CDR2 is ANQGSEA. The CDR3 extends over 14 amino acids. Trimming stripped 4 bases from V and 1 base from J, with 13 bases between.